Below are 17 T cell receptor beta chains sequenced from a single sample in a study of patients and donors after allogeneic stem cell transplantation. TCRdb fed the RT-PCR reads into MiXCR, producing one record per CDR3 protein. This sample yields roughly 190,000 distinct CDR3 sequences, of which around two fifths are seen a single time; 25% to 35% belongs to the top ten. The material sequenced was blood, either unsorted or a sorted T cell fraction (not recorded which). The receptors shown here come from a human donor who was either an allogeneic HSCT recipient or a stem cell or donor lymphocyte infusion donor (not recorded which). It is not recorded whose cells these are; they may come from a transplant donor.

A few counts support this clonotype. CDR3 sequence (DNA): TGTGCCATGAAGAAGGGAGGGGGAACTGAAGCTTTCTTT. Translated: CAMKKGGGTEAFF. This sequence joins TRBV12-3 or TRBV12-4 and TRBJ1-1, with D possibly being TRBD1 (6 bases). The CDR3 runs 13 residues. V lost 10 bases to trimming and J lost 5 bases, with 17 bases between them.

The V gene is TRBV29-1, the J gene TRBJ2-4, with 8 bases matching TRBD1. Germline CDR1 reads SQVTM; CDR2 reads ANQGSEA. The length of the CDR3 is 12 residues. V lost 7 bases to trimming and J lost 5 bases; unmatched junction nucleotides: 4. Written as DNA, the CDR3 is TGCAGCGCCGGGACAGGAGAAAACATTCAGTACTTC. It translates to CSAGTGENIQYF.

This clonotype was found a few times. The V and J genes are TRBV6-5 and TRBJ2-2; tentatively, D is TRBD2 (6 bases). Germline V gene sequence: CDR1 MNHEY, CDR2 SVGAGI. The CDR3 contains 13 residues. V was pared by 7 bases and J by 1 base, with 7 bases between. The CDR3 here is CASISGNTGELFF. CDR3 DNA: TGTGCCAGCATTAGCGGGAACACCGGGGAGCTGTTTTTT.

This clonotype was picked up a small number of times. V gene TRBV7-9 combines with J gene TRBJ2-1; D not resolved. The CDR3 length is 11 residues. The V gene's germline CDR1 is SEHNR and CDR2 FQNEAQ (reference sequence). Trimming removed 3 bases from V and 6 bases from J, with 3 bases in between. The CDR3 DNA sequence: TGTGCCAGCAGCTTGTTCAATGAGCAGTTCTTC. It specifies CASSLFNEQFF.

This sequence joins TRBV2 and TRBJ1-6, with a weak D call TRBD1 (5 bases). The ends were cut back, 6 bases at V and 9 bases at J, with 12 bases in the middle. The length of the CDR3 is 13 residues. CDR1 is SNHLY and CDR2 is FYNNEI in the germline V gene. The CDR3 is CASRPGRSSPLHF. The CDR3, as DNA: TGTGCCAGCAGGCCGGGACGTAGTTCACCCCTCCACTTT.

The J gene is TRBJ2-6, the V gene TRBV10-3; the D is unclear. Germline assignment: CDR1 ENHRY and CDR2 SYGVKD. V was pared by 5 bases and J by 0 bases, with 11 bases between. The CDR3 totals 16 residues. CDR3 DNA: TGTGCCATCAGTTTTGGACGTTTCTCTGGGGCCAACGTCCTGACTTTC. The encoded protein is CAISFGRFSGANVLTF.

This chain links TRBV6-6 with TRBJ1-5; tentative D call: TRBD1 (5 bases). The CDR3 runs to 11 residues. V shed 6 bases and J shed 11 bases, with 11 bases lying between them. Germline lookup yields CDR1 MNHNY and CDR2 SVGAGI (reference sequence). CDR3 bases: TGTGCCAGCAGCACGGGGGTTACCCAGCATTTT. This translates into CASSTGVTQHF.

This clonotype was recorded at least ten times. The rearrangement links TRBV29-1 to TRBJ1-2; D gene ambiguous. Looked up from germline, CDR1 is SQVTM and CDR2 is ANQGSEA. Deletions cut 3 bases from V and 5 bases from J, with 13 bases between. This CDR3 is 13 amino acids long. CDR3 coding DNA: TGCAGCGTTGAGGTGCGCGCGCGTTATGGCTACACCTTC. Translation gives CSVEVRARYGYTF.

The chain is built from TRBV20-1 and TRBJ1-1; 7 bases match TRBD1. Looked up from germline, CDR1 is DFQATT and CDR2 is SNEGSKA (reference sequence). Losses at the gene ends were 2 bases for V and 0 bases for J; bases not matched to a gene: 15. The CDR3 runs to 18 residues. Written as DNA, the CDR3 is TGCAGTGCTAGATCCCAGCGGGTGGGACAGCTCATGAACACTGAAGCTTTCTTT. This sequence encodes CSARSQRVGQLMNTEAFF.

A word on this clonotype: At one boundary the junction diverges from the germline segment, which might be a read error. The chain links TRBV7-7 to TRBJ2-3; 7 nucleotides agree with TRBD2. The CDR3 runs to 13 residues. Germline V gene lookup returns CDR1 SSHAT and CDR2 FNYEAQ (reference sequence). CDR3 residues: CASSFDRGDRQYF. The CDR3 DNA follows: TGTGCTAGCAGCTTCGACCGGGGGGATCGGCAGTATTTT.

The gene calls are TRBV5-8 and TRBJ1-5, with 11 bases that match TRBD1. The CDR3 loop spans 18 amino acids. With V trimmed by 1 base and J by 4 bases, 10 bases remained unmatched. The V gene's germline CDR1 is SGHTS and CDR2 YDEGEE. The chain's CDR3 is CASSLPFRRDRGNQPQHF. For the CDR3, the DNA is TGTGCCAGCAGCTTGCCCTTCCGAAGGGACAGGGGGAATCAGCCCCAGCATTTT.

A few counts support this clonotype. The rearrangement joins TRBV4-1 to TRBJ1-1; D is uncertain. Trimming took off 4 bases at V and 5 bases at J, with 11 bases between the two ends. The germline V gene encodes CDR1 MGHRA and CDR2 YSYEKL. This CDR3 spans 13 amino acids. This chain's CDR3 is CASSPAGATEAFF. As DNA, the CDR3 is TGCGCCAGCAGCCCCGCGGGCGCAACTGAAGCTTTCTTT.

This clonotype was found a few times. This rearrangement joins TRBV4-3 to TRBJ1-1; no clear D. Germline V lookup: CDR1 LGHNA, CDR2 YSLEER. The ends were cut back, 1 base at V and 1 base at J, with 10 bases in the middle. CDR3 length: 15 amino acids. CDR3 bases: TGCGCCAGCAGCCAAGTGGGAGGAAAGAACACTGAAGCTTTCTTT. Encoded protein: CASSQVGGKNTEAFF.

This sequence joins TRBV6-2 or TRBV6-3 and TRBJ2-7; the D gene is possibly TRBD1 (6 bases). Germline CDR1 reads MNHEY; CDR2 reads SVGEGT. The CDR3 loop spans 12 amino acids. CDR3 sequence: CAGGTVAYEQYF. In DNA form, the CDR3 reads TGTGCAGGGGGTACGGTGGCCTACGAGCAGTACTTC.

The chain recombines TRBV4-3 with TRBJ2-1; D may be TRBD2 (6 bases). Germline assignment: CDR1 LGHNA and CDR2 YSLEER. The germline V and J ends were trimmed by 0 bases and 3 bases, with 9 bases remaining between them. The CDR3 is made up of 15 amino acids. The CDR3 sequence is CASSQDISGYNEQFF. CDR3 nucleotide sequence: TGCGCCAGCAGCCAAGATATTAGCGGCTACAATGAGCAGTTCTTC.

This clonotype was counted between two and nine times. The chain carries TRBV6-5 and TRBJ1-5, with 7 bases that match TRBD1. Germline V gene data show CDR1 as MNHEY and CDR2 as SVGAGI. The CDR3 has 15 residues. J lost 7 bases, V lost 6 bases, and 12 bases had no gene match. DNA of the CDR3: TGTGCCAGCAGGCCACGACAGGGTTGGGGACAGCCCCAGCATTTT. Its translation: CASRPRQGWGQPQHF.

The chain uses TRBV4-2 and TRBJ2-3, with 8 bases fitting TRBD2. Germline CDR1 LGHNA, CDR2 YNFKEQ. Trimming took 8 bases from V and 0 from J; bases not matched to a gene: 7. The CDR3 runs 15 residues. In DNA form, the CDR3 reads TGTGCCAGCCGTCTGACTAGCGCAAGCACAGATACGCAGTATTTT. Residues: CASRLTSASTDTQYF.